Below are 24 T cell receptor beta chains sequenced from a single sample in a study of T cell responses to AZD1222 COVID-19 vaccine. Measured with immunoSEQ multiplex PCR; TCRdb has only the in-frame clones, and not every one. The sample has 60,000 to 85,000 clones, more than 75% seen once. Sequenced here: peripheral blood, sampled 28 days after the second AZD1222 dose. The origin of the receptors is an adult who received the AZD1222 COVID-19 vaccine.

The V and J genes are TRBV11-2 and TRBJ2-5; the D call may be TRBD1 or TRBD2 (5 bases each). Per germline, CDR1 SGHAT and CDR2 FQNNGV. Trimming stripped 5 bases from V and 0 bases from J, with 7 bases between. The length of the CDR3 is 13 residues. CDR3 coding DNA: TGTGCCAGCAGCATGGGACACCAAGAGACCCAGTACTTC. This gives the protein CASSMGHQETQYF.

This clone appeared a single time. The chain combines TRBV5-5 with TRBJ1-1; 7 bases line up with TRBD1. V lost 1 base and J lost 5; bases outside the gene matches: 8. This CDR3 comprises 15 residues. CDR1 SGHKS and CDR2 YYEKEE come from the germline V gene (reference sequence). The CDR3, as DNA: TGTGCCAGCAGCTTGACACAGGGGCTGAGAACTGAAGCTTTCTTT. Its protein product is CASSLTQGLRTEAFF.

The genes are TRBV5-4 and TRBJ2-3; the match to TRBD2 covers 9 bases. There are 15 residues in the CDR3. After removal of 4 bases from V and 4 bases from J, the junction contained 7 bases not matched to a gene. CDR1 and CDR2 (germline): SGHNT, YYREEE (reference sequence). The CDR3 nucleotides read TGTGCCAGCAGCGGGGCGGGGGGGCTGGCAGATACGCAGTATTTT. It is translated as CASSGAGGLADTQYF.

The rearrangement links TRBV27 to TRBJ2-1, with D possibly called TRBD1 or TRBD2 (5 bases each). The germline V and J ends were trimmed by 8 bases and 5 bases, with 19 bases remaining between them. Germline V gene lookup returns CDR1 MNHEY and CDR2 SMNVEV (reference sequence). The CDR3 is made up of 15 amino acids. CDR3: CASFSAGRDHNEQFF. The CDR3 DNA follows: TGTGCCAGCTTCTCGGCAGGCAGGGACCACAATGAGCAGTTCTTC.

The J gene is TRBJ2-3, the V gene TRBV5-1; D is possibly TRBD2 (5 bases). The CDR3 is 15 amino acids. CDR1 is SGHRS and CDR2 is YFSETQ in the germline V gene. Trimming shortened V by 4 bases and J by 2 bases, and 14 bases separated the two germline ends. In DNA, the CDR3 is TGCGCCAGCAGCCCCTACGGACTTATCACAGATACGCAGTATTTT. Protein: CASSPYGLITDTQYF.

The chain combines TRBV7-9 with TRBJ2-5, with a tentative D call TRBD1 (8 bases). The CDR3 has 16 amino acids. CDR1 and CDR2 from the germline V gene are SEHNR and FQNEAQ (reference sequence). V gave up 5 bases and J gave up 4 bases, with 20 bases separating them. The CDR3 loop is CASSPAGQGGTETQYF. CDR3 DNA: TGTGCCAGCAGCCCCGCCGGACAGGGAGGGACAGAGACCCAGTACTTC.

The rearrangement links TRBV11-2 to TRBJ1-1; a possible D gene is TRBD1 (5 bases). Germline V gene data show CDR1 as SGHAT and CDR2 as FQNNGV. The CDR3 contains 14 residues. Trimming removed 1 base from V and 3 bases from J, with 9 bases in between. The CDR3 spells CASSLVSTDTEAFF. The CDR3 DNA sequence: TGTGCCAGCAGCTTAGTTTCGACAGACACTGAAGCTTTCTTT.

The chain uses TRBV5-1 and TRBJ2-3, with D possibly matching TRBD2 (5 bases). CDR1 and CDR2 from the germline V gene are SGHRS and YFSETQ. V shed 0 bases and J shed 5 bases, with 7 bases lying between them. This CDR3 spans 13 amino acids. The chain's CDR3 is CASSLAEGDTQYF. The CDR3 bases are TGCGCCAGCAGCTTGGCCGAGGGAGATACGCAGTATTTT.

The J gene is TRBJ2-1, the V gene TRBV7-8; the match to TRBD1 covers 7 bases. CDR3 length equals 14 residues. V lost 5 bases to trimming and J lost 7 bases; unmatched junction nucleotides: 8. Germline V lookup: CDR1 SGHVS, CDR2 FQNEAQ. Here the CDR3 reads CASSPGQPANEQFF. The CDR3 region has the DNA TGTGCCAGCAGCCCGGGACAGCCGGCGAATGAGCAGTTCTTC.

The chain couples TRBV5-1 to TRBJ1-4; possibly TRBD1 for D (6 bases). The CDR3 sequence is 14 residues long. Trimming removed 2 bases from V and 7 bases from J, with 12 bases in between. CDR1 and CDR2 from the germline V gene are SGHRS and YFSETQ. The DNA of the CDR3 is TGCGCCAGCAGCTTAAATACGGGGGCTGAAAAACTGTTTTTT. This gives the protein CASSLNTGAEKLFF. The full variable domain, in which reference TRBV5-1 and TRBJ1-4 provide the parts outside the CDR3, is KAGVTQTPRYLIKTRGQQVTLSCSPISGHRSVSWYQQTPGQGLQFLFEYFSETQRNKGNFPGRFSGRQFSNSRSEMNVSTLELGDSALYLCASSLNTGAEKLFFGSGTQLSVL.

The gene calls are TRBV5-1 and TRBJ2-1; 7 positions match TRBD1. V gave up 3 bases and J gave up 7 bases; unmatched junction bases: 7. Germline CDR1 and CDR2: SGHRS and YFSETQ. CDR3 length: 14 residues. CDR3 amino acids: CASSSGTATNEQFF. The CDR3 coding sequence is TGCGCCAGCAGCTCCGGGACAGCTACTAATGAGCAGTTCTTC.

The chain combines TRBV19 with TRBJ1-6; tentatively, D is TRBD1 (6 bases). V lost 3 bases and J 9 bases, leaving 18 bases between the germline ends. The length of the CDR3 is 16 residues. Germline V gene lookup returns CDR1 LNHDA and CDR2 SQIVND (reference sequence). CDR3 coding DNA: TGTGCCAGTAGTATTATGACAGGCCGGGTGACTTCACCCCTCCACTTT. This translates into CASSIMTGRVTSPLHF.

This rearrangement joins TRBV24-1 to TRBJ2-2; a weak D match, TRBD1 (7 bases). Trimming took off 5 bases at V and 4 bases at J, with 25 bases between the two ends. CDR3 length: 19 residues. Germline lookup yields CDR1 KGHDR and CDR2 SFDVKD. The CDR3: CATSVIGGGGAMGTGELFF. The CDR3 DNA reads TGTGCCACCAGTGTCATCGGAGGAGGGGGCGCGATGGGCACCGGGGAGCTGTTTTTT.

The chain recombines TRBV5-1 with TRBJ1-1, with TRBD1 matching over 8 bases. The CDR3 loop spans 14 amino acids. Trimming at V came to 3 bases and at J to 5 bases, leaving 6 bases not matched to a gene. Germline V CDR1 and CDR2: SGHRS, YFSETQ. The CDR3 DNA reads TGCGCCAGCAGCTCCGGGACAGGTGGTACTGAAGCTTTCTTT. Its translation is CASSSGTGGTEAFF.

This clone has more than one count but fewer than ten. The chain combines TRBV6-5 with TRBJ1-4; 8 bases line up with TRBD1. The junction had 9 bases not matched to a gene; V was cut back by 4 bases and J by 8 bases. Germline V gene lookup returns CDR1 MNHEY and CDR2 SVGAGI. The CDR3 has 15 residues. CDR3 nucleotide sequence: TGTGCCAGCAGTTTAGGACAGGGCTTCCGCGAAAAACTGTTTTTT. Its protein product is CASSLGQGFREKLFF.

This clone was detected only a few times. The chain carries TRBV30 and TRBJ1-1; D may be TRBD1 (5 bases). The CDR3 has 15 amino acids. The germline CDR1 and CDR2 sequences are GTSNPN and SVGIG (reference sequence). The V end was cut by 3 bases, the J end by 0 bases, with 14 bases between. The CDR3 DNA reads TGTGCCTGGAGACCGCGGGGGGGTATGAACACTGAAGCTTTCTTT. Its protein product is CAWRPRGGMNTEAFF.

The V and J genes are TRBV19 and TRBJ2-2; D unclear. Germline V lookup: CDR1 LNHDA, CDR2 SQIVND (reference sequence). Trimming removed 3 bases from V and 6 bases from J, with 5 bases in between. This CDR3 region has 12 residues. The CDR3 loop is CASSIVPGELFF. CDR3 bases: TGTGCCAGTAGTATCGTCCCCGGGGAGCTGTTTTTT.

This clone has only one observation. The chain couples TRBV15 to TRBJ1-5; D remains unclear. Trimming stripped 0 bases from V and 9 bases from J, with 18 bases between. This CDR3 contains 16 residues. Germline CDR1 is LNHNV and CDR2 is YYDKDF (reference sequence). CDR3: CATSRDAGPPLRPQHF. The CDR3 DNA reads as TGTGCCACCAGCAGAGATGCCGGGCCGCCGTTACGGCCCCAGCATTTT. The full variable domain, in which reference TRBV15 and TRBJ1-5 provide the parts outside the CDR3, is DAMVIQNPRYQVTQFGKPVTLSCSQTLNHNVMYWYQQKSSQAPKLLFHYYDKDFNNEADTPDNFQSRRPNTSFCFLDIRSPGLGDTAMYLCATSRDAGPPLRPQHFGDGTRLSIL.

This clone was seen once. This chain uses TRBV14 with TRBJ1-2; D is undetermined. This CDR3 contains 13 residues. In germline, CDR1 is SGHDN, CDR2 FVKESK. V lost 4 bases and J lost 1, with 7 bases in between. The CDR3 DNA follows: TGTGCCAGCAGCCCGGCGCTTAACTATGGCTACACCTTC. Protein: CASSPALNYGYTF.

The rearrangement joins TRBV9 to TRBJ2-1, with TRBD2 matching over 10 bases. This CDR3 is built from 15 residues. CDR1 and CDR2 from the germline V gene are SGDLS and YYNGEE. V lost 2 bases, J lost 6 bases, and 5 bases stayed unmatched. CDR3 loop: CASSVTGTSVNEQFF. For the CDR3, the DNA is TGTGCCAGCAGCGTTACCGGGACTAGCGTCAATGAGCAGTTCTTC.

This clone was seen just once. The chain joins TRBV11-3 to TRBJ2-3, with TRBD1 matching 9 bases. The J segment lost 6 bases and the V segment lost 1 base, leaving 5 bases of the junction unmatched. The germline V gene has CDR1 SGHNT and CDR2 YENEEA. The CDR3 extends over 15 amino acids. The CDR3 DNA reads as TGTGCCAGCAGCTTAGCCGGGACAGGGTATGATACGCAGTATTTT. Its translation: CASSLAGTGYDTQYF. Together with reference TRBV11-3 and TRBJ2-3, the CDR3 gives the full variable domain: EAGVVQSPRYKIIEKKQPVAFWCNPISGHNTLYWYLQNLGQGPELLIRYENEEAVDDSQLPKDRFSAERLKGVDSTLKIQPAELGDSAVYLCASSLAGTGYDTQYFGPGTRLTVL.

The CDR3 DNA follows: TGTGCCAGCAGTTCTGATCAGCCCCAGCATTTT. Its translation: CASSSDQPQHF. The J gene is TRBJ1-5, the V gene TRBV28; unclear D gene. The germline V gene has CDR1 MDHEN and CDR2 SYDVKM. This CDR3 is built from 11 residues. V lost 4 bases and J 5 bases, leaving 3 bases between the germline ends.

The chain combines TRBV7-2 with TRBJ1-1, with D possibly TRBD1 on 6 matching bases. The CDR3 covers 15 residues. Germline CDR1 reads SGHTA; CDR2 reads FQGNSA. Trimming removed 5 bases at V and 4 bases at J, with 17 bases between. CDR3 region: CASSPGPGAGTEAFF. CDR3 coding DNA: TGTGCCAGCAGCCCGGGCCCAGGGGCTGGCACTGAAGCTTTCTTT.

The CDR3, as DNA: TGTGCCAGCAGCTTAGAGGGACCTACTTTCTTT. Its translation: CASSLEGPTFF. V and J are TRBV11-2 and TRBJ1-1, with a weak D call TRBD1 (5 bases). Per the germline V gene, CDR1 is SGHAT and CDR2 is FQNNGV. The ends were cut back, 0 bases at V and 12 bases at J, with 8 bases in the middle. The CDR3 contains 11 residues.